This paragraph reports one T cell receptor beta chain. Its antigen remains unidentified. One end of the junction does not line up with germline, which may come from a read error. The CDR3 is 12 amino acids. Germline V lookup: CDR1 MNHEY, CDR2 SVGEGT. RNA was extracted from bulk tissue without any cell sorting. Distant lung tissue was collected more than 3 cm away from the tumor edge. The data belong to a study of tumor and adjacent non-tumor tissue in lung cancer. Across the study: There were some 11 adenocarcinoma, a couple of squamous cell carcinoma and 1 small cell lung cancer cases.

Findings of the study overall: Tumor repertoires had a smaller top 100 clone share than normal lung. Higher tumor TCR diversity was associated with shorter survival. Tumor tissue had significantly higher TCR diversity than normal lung.

A modified ARM-PCR protocol with three rounds of nested PCR amplified TCRbeta. MiXCR, applied by TCRdb to the multiplex PCR reads, yields one record per CDR3 protein. Among over 100,000 distinct CDR3 sequences listed, about 64% were seen once. The sequence came from a man aged 60-69 years with non-small cell lung cancer. The genes are TRBV6-2 or TRBV6-3 and TRBJ1-1, with TRBD1 identical over 7 bases. Sample: distant non-tumor lung tissue. CDR3 in DNA: TGTGCCAGCACCAAACAGGGGACTGTAGCTTTATTT. As protein: CASTKQGTVALF.